What follows are 8 T cell receptor beta chains derived from one specimen sequenced in a study of blood T cell repertoires in COVID-19. TCRdb keeps only in-frame clones here, not all; method: immunoSEQ multiplex PCR. The sample shows around 130,000 clones, roughly 81% of them seen only once. Sequencing was performed on peripheral blood. The receptors originated from a human donor in a cohort sampled during active COVID-19.

This clone has just a few counts. This chain joins TRBV6-5 and TRBJ2-6, with 7 bases identical to TRBD1. Germline V CDR1 and CDR2: MNHEY, SVGAGI. The length of the CDR3 is 13 residues. J gave up 10 bases and V 7 bases, and 7 bases lay outside the gene matches. CDR3: CASKHRGPNVLTF. Here the CDR3 DNA reads TGTGCCAGCAAGCACAGGGGCCCGAACGTCCTGACTTTC.

The CDR3 sequence is CASSLMTGGLNTEAFF. The CDR3 DNA reads as TGTGCCAGCAGCTTAATGACAGGGGGCCTGAACACTGAAGCTTTCTTT. The rearrangement uses TRBV7-9 and TRBJ1-1; 10 positions match TRBD1. The V segment lost 2 bases and the J segment 0 bases; nucleotides outside the gene matches: 3. This CDR3 contains 16 residues. The germline CDR1 and CDR2 sequences are SEHNR and FQNEAQ (reference sequence).

This clone showed up just a few times. This rearrangement joins TRBV7-8 to TRBJ1-5, with a possible D match to TRBD1 (5 bases). Trimming took 1 base from V and 3 from J, leaving 13 bases between them. CDR3 length: 16 amino acids. Germline CDR1 reads SGHVS; CDR2 reads FQNEAQ. The CDR3 DNA sequence: TGTGCCAGCAGCTTAGGCGGGGGTGTAAACAATCAGCCCCAGCATTTT. This sequence encodes CASSLGGGVNNQPQHF.

The V call is TRBV3-1 (or the pseudogene TRBV3-2), the J call TRBJ1-2; unclear D gene. Germline assignment: CDR1 LGHDT and CDR2 YNNKEL (reference sequence). V was trimmed by 4 bases and J by 7 bases, leaving 7 bases between them. The CDR3 is 11 residues long. The CDR3 coding sequence is TGTGCCAGCAGCCTTCGGTCTGGCTACACCTTC. Translated: CASSLRSGYTF.

A note on this clone: The sample contains more than one DNA sequence encoding this CDR3. V usage is TRBV7-8 and J usage is TRBJ1-1; 11 positions match TRBD1. With 3 bases clipped from V and 6 bases from J, the junction kept 3 bases outside the gene matches. This CDR3 has 14 amino acids. Germline V lookup: CDR1 SGHVS, CDR2 FQNEAQ. CDR3: CASSFGQGASEAFF. The CDR3 DNA is TGTGCCAGCAGCTTTGGACAGGGGGCGTCTGAAGCTTTCTTT.

This rearrangement joins TRBV6-5 to TRBJ1-4, with 7 bases fitting TRBD1. This CDR3 contains 15 residues. J was trimmed by 5 bases and V by 0 bases; bases with no gene match: 3. The germline gives CDR1 MNHEY, CDR2 SVGAGI. The CDR3 DNA follows: TGTGCCAGCAGTTACTCGGACAGGACGAATGAAAAACTGTTTTTT. Protein: CASSYSDRTNEKLFF.

The chain joins TRBV18 to TRBJ2-6; 15 bases line up with TRBD2. V shed 2 bases, J shed 0 bases, and the junction held 11 bases outside the gene matches. Germline loops: CDR1 KGHSH, CDR2 LQKENI. This CDR3 region has 22 residues. The CDR3 is CASSPTGLAGGLGSSGANVLTF. The CDR3 nucleotides read TGTGCCAGCTCACCAACGGGACTAGCGGGGGGCCTTGGAAGCTCTGGGGCCAACGTCCTGACTTTC.

J is TRBJ2-1 and V is TRBV13; TRBD2 matches at 9 bases. The germline V gene has CDR1 PRHDT and CDR2 FYEKMQ (reference sequence). With V trimmed by 3 bases and J by 9 bases, 12 bases remained unmatched. This CDR3 comprises 16 residues. The CDR3 sequence is CASSLNMRGGRSEQFF. The CDR3, as DNA: TGTGCCAGCAGCTTGAATATGCGGGGGGGCCGTAGTGAGCAGTTCTTC.